Listed here are 10 T cell receptor beta chains from one sample, sequenced in a study of T cell responses to AZD1222 COVID-19 vaccine. The table came from immunoSEQ multiplex PCR; TCRdb's copy has only in-frame clones and leaves some out. Of 90,000 to 120,000 clones listed, roughly nine tenths were seen once; the top ten hold 5.5% to 8.5%. The specimen was peripheral blood, collected on day 0 of AZD1222 vaccination. These receptors all stem from an adult in good health.

The rearrangement links TRBV7-3 to TRBJ2-1; weak D call: TRBD1 (7 bases). There are 14 residues in the CDR3. Trimming shortened V by 4 bases and J by 5 bases, and 12 bases separated the two germline ends. Germline V CDR1 and CDR2: SGHTA, FQGTGA. CDR3 residues: CASSSQGGHNEQFF. The DNA for the CDR3 is TGTGCCAGCAGCTCCCAGGGGGGACACAATGAGCAGTTCTTC.

The chain links TRBV15 to TRBJ2-7, with a weak D call TRBD1 (5 bases). With 4 bases removed from V and 1 base from J, the gap between germline ends came to 11 bases. The V gene's germline CDR1 is LNHNV and CDR2 YYDKDF (reference sequence). The CDR3 is made up of 14 amino acids. CDR3 DNA: TGTGCCACCAGCACCATAGGGGCTTCCTACGAGCAGTACTTC. Residues: CATSTIGASYEQYF.

The chain uses TRBV28 and TRBJ1-2, with 8 nucleotides matching TRBD1. There are 17 residues in the CDR3. The germline gives CDR1 MDHEN, CDR2 SYDVKM. The ends lost 6 bases at V and 2 bases at J; junction bases unmatched: 14. CDR3 loop: CASSLPGQEVRNYGYTF. The CDR3 DNA reads TGTGCCAGCAGCCTTCCGGGACAGGAAGTTCGGAACTATGGCTACACCTTC.

The rearrangement joins TRBV3-1 (or the pseudogene TRBV3-2) to TRBJ1-6, with 7 bases aligning to TRBD1. The CDR3 consists of 16 residues. Germline CDR1 reads LGHDT; CDR2 reads YNNKEL (reference sequence). V lost 0 bases, J lost 6 bases, and 5 bases stayed unmatched. CDR3 residues: CASSQDPGGGNSPLHF. The DNA for the CDR3 is TGTGCCAGCAGCCAAGACCCAGGGGGGGGTAATTCACCCCTCCACTTT.

This clone was seen once. In DNA form, the CDR3 reads TGTGCCAGCAGGCCGAATCTCGGTGAAGCTTTCTTT. This gives the protein CASRPNLGEAFF. The chain recombines TRBV6-6 with TRBJ1-1; D not resolved. Germline CDR1 is MNHNY and CDR2 is SVGAGI (reference sequence). This CDR3 spans 12 amino acids. V was cut by 6 bases and J by 7 bases, with 12 bases left in between.

The V gene is TRBV19, the J gene TRBJ1-1; D is unclear. Germline V gene data show CDR1 as LNHDA and CDR2 as SQIVND (reference sequence). The CDR3 sequence is 14 residues long. The V end lost 4 bases, the J end lost 6 bases, and 15 bases lay between the germline ends. Here the CDR3 DNA reads TGTGCCAGTAGTAAACGGGGAGCTGGCGCTGAAGCTTTCTTT. Its translation is CASSKRGAGAEAFF.

This clone was seen more than once but under ten times. The chain uses TRBV6-2 or TRBV6-3 and TRBJ2-4, with D perhaps assigned TRBD1 or TRBD2 (5 bases each). V lost 2 bases to trimming and J lost 0 bases, with 11 bases between them. This CDR3 spans 16 amino acids. The germline gives CDR1 MNHEY, CDR2 SVGEGT. The CDR3 here is CASSYQGALAKNIQYF. DNA for the CDR3: TGTGCCAGCAGTTACCAGGGAGCACTAGCCAAAAACATTCAGTACTTC.

The chain links TRBV6-9 to TRBJ1-5; maybe TRBD1 (5 bases). In germline, CDR1 is MNHGY, CDR2 SVAAGI. CDR3 length equals 19 residues. V was shortened by 2 bases and J by 3 bases, with 23 bases between the two germline ends. CDR3 nucleotide sequence: TGTGCCAGCAGTTATGGTGATAGGGGTTCGCCGAGCCACAATCAGCCCCAGCATTTT. This codes for CASSYGDRGSPSHNQPQHF.

This sequence joins TRBV9 and TRBJ1-6; no clear D. Deletions cut 6 bases from V and 2 bases from J, with 12 bases between. In germline, CDR1 is SGDLS, CDR2 YYNGEE. This CDR3 has 15 amino acids. This CDR3 reads CASTKQSTYNSPLHF. The CDR3 DNA is TGTGCCAGCACAAAACAATCGACCTATAATTCACCCCTCCACTTT.

The chain links TRBV7-6 to TRBJ2-7; D possibly corresponds to TRBD1 (6 bases). The CDR3 extends over 17 amino acids. Trimming stripped 1 base from V and 3 bases from J, with 19 bases between. Germline CDR1 is SGHVS and CDR2 is FNYEAQ. CDR3 in amino acids: CASSLVLTGFKCYEQYF. In nucleotides, the CDR3 is TGTGCCAGCAGCTTAGTCCTTACAGGGTTTAAGTGCTACGAGCAGTACTTC. The full variable domain, completed using reference TRBV7-6 and TRBJ2-7, is GAGVSQSPRYKVTKRGQDVALRCDPISGHVSLYWYRQALGQGPEFLTYFNYEAQQDKSGLPNDRFSAERPEGSISTLTIQRTEQRDSAMYRCASSLVLTGFKCYEQYFGPGTRLTVT.